What follows are 28 T cell receptor beta chains derived from one specimen sequenced in a study of T-cell reconstitution after alpha-beta-depleted transplantation in children. No antigens are known for them. A TCRbeta library incorporating unique molecular identifiers was prepared. TCRdb independently ran MiXCR on the PCR reads; one entry per CDR3 protein. The table has 250,000 to 300,000 distinct CDR3 sequences, 7.5% to 9% seen once. Overall study findings and caveats: Among T cells one year after transplant, newly produced cells accounted for most counts and diversity.

The sequenced sample was peripheral blood, obtained 360 days after TCRalphabeta/CD19-depleted stem cell transplant. The origin of the receptors is a female patient aged 2-9 years who had a stem cell transplant for Fanconi anemia, so the T cells may come from the graft donor.

In this sample, this clonotype turned up a few times. The genes are TRBV20-1 and TRBJ1-5; 7 bases agree with TRBD1. J lost 5 bases, V lost 1 base, and 8 bases had no gene match. The CDR3 runs to 15 residues. The germline CDR1 and CDR2 sequences are DFQATT and SNEGSKA (reference sequence). DNA for the CDR3: TGCAGTGCTAGAGGGGACAGAGCAGGGTATCAGCCCCAGCATTTT. It translates to CSARGDRAGYQPQHF.

This clonotype rates as medium-sized. The chain carries TRBV9 and TRBJ2-5, with D possibly being TRBD1 (5 bases). V was pared by 4 bases and J by 2 bases, with 12 bases between. CDR3 length: 14 residues. Germline V gene sequence: CDR1 SGDLS, CDR2 YYNGEE. The CDR3 is CASSPRQGQETQYF. In DNA form, the CDR3 reads TGTGCCAGCAGCCCACGCCAGGGACAAGAGACCCAGTACTTC.

This clonotype has more than one count but fewer than ten. The CDR3 DNA reads as TGTGCCAGCACCACCGGTCCAACATTCTCCTACGAGCAGTACTTC. Translation gives CASTTGPTFSYEQYF. This chain uses TRBV28 with TRBJ2-7, with D unclear. The V and J ends lost 7 bases and 0 bases respectively, with 16 bases between them. The germline CDR1 and CDR2 sequences are MDHEN and SYDVKM. The CDR3 is made up of 15 amino acids.

This clonotype was found many times. V is TRBV4-3 and J is TRBJ2-1; the D is unclear. This CDR3 is 17 amino acids long. Germline CDR1 and CDR2: LGHNA and YSLEER. The germline V and J ends were trimmed by 0 bases and 2 bases, with 14 bases remaining between them. The CDR3 is CASSQDAPPLTYNEQFF. In DNA form, the CDR3 reads TGCGCCAGCAGCCAAGATGCTCCACCACTAACCTACAATGAGCAGTTCTTC.

This clonotype showed up many times. CDR3 region: CASSNYYNSPLHF. The DNA of the CDR3 is TGTGCCAGCAGTAATTACTATAATTCACCCCTCCACTTT. The rearrangement uses TRBV25-1 and TRBJ1-6; unclear D gene. The CDR3 consists of 13 residues. The germline gives CDR1 MGHDK, CDR2 SYGVNS. V was trimmed by 5 bases and J by 3 bases, leaving 5 bases between them.

This clonotype has ten or more counts. A read error may produce the germline difference seen at one junction end. The V and J genes are TRBV7-2 and TRBJ2-5; D may correspond to TRBD1 or TRBD2 (5 bases each). The germline gives CDR1 SGHTA, CDR2 FQGNSA. CDR3 length: 16 amino acids. Here the CDR3 reads CASSLASQGLWGTQYF. As DNA, the CDR3 is TGTGCCAGCAGCCTAGCAAGTCAGGGCCTATGGGGGACCCAGTACTTC.

This clonotype was recorded many times. The chain joins TRBV9 to TRBJ2-1; TRBD2 matches 9 bases. CDR1 and CDR2 from the germline V gene are SGDLS and YYNGEE. The CDR3 spans 14 residues. The trim removed 1 base at V and 10 bases at J, leaving 6 bases unmatched. The chain's CDR3 is CASSVIPGLAEQFF. Here the CDR3 DNA reads TGTGCCAGCAGCGTAATCCCCGGACTAGCGGAGCAGTTCTTC. Full variable domain (outside the CDR3, taken from reference TRBV9 and TRBJ2-1): DSGVTQTPKHLITATGQRVTLRCSPRSGDLSVYWYQQSLDQGLQFLIQYYNGEERAKGNILERFSAQQFPDLHSELNLSSLELGDSALYFCASSVIPGLAEQFFGPGTRLTVL.

This clonotype came up many times. The J gene is TRBJ2-1, the V gene TRBV20-1; D unclear. There are 13 residues in the CDR3. CDR1 DFQATT and CDR2 SNEGSKA come from the germline V gene (reference sequence). V lost 5 bases to trimming and J lost 0 bases, with 8 bases between them. In nucleotides, the CDR3 is TGCAGTGCTCCTAATAACTCCTACAATGAGCAGTTCTTC. Encoded protein: CSAPNNSYNEQFF.

The chain recombines TRBV11-2 with TRBJ1-6; the D is unclear. This CDR3 has 14 residues. The germline V gene encodes CDR1 SGHAT and CDR2 FQNNGV. V was shortened by 3 bases and J by 5 bases, with 8 bases between the two germline ends. The CDR3, as DNA: TGTGCCAGCAGCTTTTCGGCAAATAATTCACCCCTCCACTTT. This codes for CASSFSANNSPLHF.

This clonotype was detected only a few times. The chain is built from TRBV27 and TRBJ2-7, with a weak D call TRBD1 (5 bases). CDR1 and CDR2 from the germline V gene are MNHEY and SMNVEV (reference sequence). Trimming pared 6 bases from V and 1 base from J, leaving 13 bases between. This CDR3 is 14 amino acids long. The CDR3 DNA reads as TGTGCCAGCAGCGACAGCGTCCCATCCTACGAGCAGTACTTC. Its translation is CASSDSVPSYEQYF.

This clonotype has a count of ten or more. Here the CDR3 reads CSVEGSGTSLYNEQFF. In DNA, the CDR3 is TGCAGCGTTGAAGGGTCCGGGACTAGCCTCTACAATGAGCAGTTCTTC. The chain combines TRBV29-1 with TRBJ2-1, with 9 bases identical to TRBD2. V shed 1 base, J shed 3 bases, and the junction held 7 bases outside the gene matches. The CDR3 totals 16 residues. CDR1 is SQVTM, CDR2 ANQGSEA, per germline.

This clonotype was observed a handful of times. The chain is built from TRBV6-1 and TRBJ2-1; D might be TRBD2 (6 bases). Per the germline V gene, CDR1 is MNHNS and CDR2 is SASEGT. This CDR3 has 14 amino acids. V lost 7 bases and J lost 6, with 16 bases in between. DNA of the CDR3: TGTGCCAGCAAGGACACCTTCGGGGGCAATGAGCAGTTCTTC. It encodes CASKDTFGGNEQFF.

This clonotype was recorded at least ten times. The rearrangement links TRBV6-5 to TRBJ2-7; D is unclear. Germline V gene sequence: CDR1 MNHEY, CDR2 SVGAGI. This CDR3 region has 14 residues. V lost 2 bases to trimming and J lost 1 base, with 9 bases between them. CDR3 sequence (DNA): TGTGCCAGCAGTTACGGTTTTGAATCCTACGAGCAGTACTTC. Translation: CASSYGFESYEQYF.

This clonotype was seen repeatedly, ten times or more. The chain has TRBV27 and TRBJ2-7; 7 bases map to TRBD2. V was clipped by 5 bases and J by 5 bases; unmatched bases: 15. The CDR3 runs 16 residues. CDR1 and CDR2 from the germline V gene are MNHEY and SMNVEV (reference sequence). CDR3 DNA: TGTGCCAGCAGTCCCTCCTGGGGGGGTCTTATCCACGAGCAGTACTTC. Residues: CASSPSWGGLIHEQYF.

This clonotype was found many times. The chain links TRBV5-4 to TRBJ2-1; D uncertain. The germline gives CDR1 SGHNT, CDR2 YYREEE (reference sequence). The CDR3 runs 11 residues. V was shortened by 4 bases and J by 14 bases, with 13 bases between the two germline ends. For the CDR3, the DNA is TGTGCCAGCAGCCTTGGTACCCGGGAGTTCTTC. Translating it yields CASSLGTREFF.

The V gene is TRBV5-6, the J gene TRBJ1-2, with D hard to call. This CDR3 has 13 amino acids. The V gene's germline CDR1 is SGHDT and CDR2 YYEEEE. Trimming pared 9 bases from V and 4 bases from J, leaving 16 bases between. The CDR3 sequence is CAMGPGPIYGYTF. The CDR3 DNA reads TGTGCCATGGGCCCCGGGCCTATCTATGGCTACACCTTC.

In its sample, this clonotype was seen many times. The genes are TRBV7-2 and TRBJ2-7; D gene ambiguous. Between the trimmed V and J ends, which lost 2 bases and 6 bases, there was a span of 5 bases. CDR1 is SGHTA, CDR2 FQGNSA, per germline. The CDR3 extends over 11 amino acids. In DNA form, the CDR3 reads TGTGCCAGCAGCTTACAGACCGAGCAGTACGTC. Its protein is CASSLQTEQYV.

The chain is built from TRBV20-1 and TRBJ2-1; 7 positions agree with TRBD2. The CDR3 contains 11 residues. CDR1 is DFQATT, CDR2 SNEGSKA, per germline (reference sequence). Trimming removed 5 bases from V and 5 bases from J; junction bases left unmatched: 0. The CDR3 here is CSAREDNEQFF. The CDR3 DNA sequence: TGCAGTGCTCGGGAGGACAATGAGCAGTTCTTC.

V is TRBV29-1 and J is TRBJ2-3; the match to TRBD2 covers 15 bases. Unmatched junction bases numbered 8, after V lost 4 bases and J lost 6 bases. Germline-derived CDR1 and CDR2 are SQVTM and ANQGSEA. The CDR3 is made up of 16 amino acids. The CDR3 loop is CSVADRTSGRGDTQYF. The CDR3 DNA reads TGCAGCGTTGCAGATCGGACTAGCGGGAGGGGTGATACGCAGTATTTT.

This clonotype showed up just a few times. The chain joins TRBV4-1 to TRBJ1-3; the D is unclear. CDR1 and CDR2 (germline): MGHRA, YSYEKL. The V gene lost 1 base and the J gene lost 3 bases, with 16 bases spanning the gap. The CDR3 is 17 amino acids. The CDR3 here is CASSQGAAFSRGNTIYF. The CDR3 DNA reads TGCGCCAGCAGCCAAGGGGCAGCATTTAGTCGTGGAAACACCATATATTTT.

This rearrangement joins TRBV21-1 to TRBJ1-1. TRBV21-1 is deemed a pseudogene. The CDR3 contains 12 residues. The CDR3 DNA follows: TGTGCCAGCATTCTCAGACTCGATGAAGCTTTCTTT. It codes for CASILRLDEAFF.

There are many counts of this clonotype. V is TRBV6-5 and J is TRBJ2-5, with TRBD2 as a possible D gene (5 bases). CDR3 length: 14 amino acids. The germline V gene encodes CDR1 MNHEY and CDR2 SVGAGI. Between the trimmed V and J ends, which lost 2 bases and 6 bases, there was a span of 13 bases. The CDR3, as DNA: TGTGCCAGCAGTTACGGGAGCAGGTACCAGACCCAGTACTTC. Its protein is CASSYGSRYQTQYF.

This clonotype has a count of ten or more. The V gene is TRBV19, the J gene TRBJ2-2; D perhaps matches TRBD2 (6 bases). This CDR3 contains 13 residues. Germline values: CDR1 LNHDA, CDR2 SQIVND (reference sequence). V was shortened by 10 bases and J by 6 bases, with 15 bases between the two germline ends. This chain's CDR3 is CATLRGGAGELFF. CDR3 bases: TGTGCCACTCTAAGGGGAGGAGCCGGGGAGCTGTTTTTT. The full variable domain, with the rest looked up from reference TRBV19 and TRBJ2-2, is DGGITQSPKYLFRKEGQNVTLSCEQNLNHDAMYWYRQDPGQGLRLIYYSQIVNDFQKGDIAEGYSVSREKKESFPLTVTSAQKNPTAFYLCATLRGGAGELFFGEGSRLTVL.

DNA for the CDR3: TGTGCCACCAGTGCCTCTTCTTGGACTAGCGGCAATGAGCAGTTCTTC. Translating it yields CATSASSWTSGNEQFF. The genes are TRBV24-1 and TRBJ2-1, with 10 bases matching TRBD2. V was pared by 5 bases and J by 6 bases, with 9 bases of the junction left unmatched. Looked up from germline, CDR1 is KGHDR and CDR2 is SFDVKD. The CDR3 runs 16 residues.

This clonotype has a count of ten or more. The chain has TRBV27 and TRBJ1-6, with D tentatively TRBD1 (6 bases). The germline V and J ends were trimmed by 5 bases and 0 bases, with 14 bases remaining between them. Germline values: CDR1 MNHEY, CDR2 SMNVEV (reference sequence). The length of the CDR3 is 17 residues. CDR3 region: CASSRDRSSSYNSPLHF. The CDR3 DNA follows: TGTGCCAGCAGTCGCGACAGGTCGAGCTCCTATAATTCACCCCTCCACTTT.

A remark on this clonotype: One end of the junction does not line up with germline, which may come from a read error. The chain couples TRBV5-1 to TRBJ2-3; D call uncertain. Germline CDR1 is SGHRS and CDR2 is YFSETQ. This CDR3 comprises 14 residues. The CDR3 here is CPSSFGPSTDTQYF. The CDR3 DNA sequence: TGCCCCAGCAGCTTCGGACCAAGCACAGATACGCAGTATTTT.

The V call is TRBV14, the J call TRBJ1-2; the match to TRBD1 covers 7 bases. The germline CDR1 and CDR2 sequences are SGHDN and FVKESK. The junction had 12 bases not matched to a gene; V was cut back by 0 bases and J by 8 bases. This CDR3 contains 16 residues. The CDR3 protein is CASSQDSRTGRWGYTF. The CDR3 bases are TGTGCCAGCAGCCAAGACTCCCGGACAGGCCGGTGGGGCTACACCTTC.

This clonotype was observed at least ten times. The V call is TRBV3-1, the J call TRBJ2-1, with a tentative D call TRBD2 (5 bases). The germline V gene has CDR1 LGHDT and CDR2 YNNKEL (reference sequence). The CDR3 has 15 residues. Between the trimmed V and J ends, which lost 0 bases and 5 bases, there was a span of 11 bases. CDR3 nucleotides: TGTGCCAGCAGCCAAGACCCCGGGATTGACAATGAGCAGTTCTTC. Translating it yields CASSQDPGIDNEQFF.